The 8 T cell receptor beta chains below were found in one sample sequenced in a study of tumor T cells in aggressive B-cell lymphoma. TCRdb keeps only in-frame clones here, not all; method: immunoSEQ multiplex PCR. The data contain 3,000 or so clones, 88% of them singletons. Material: tumor tissue. The source of these receptors is an adult with diffuse large B cell lymphoma.

This rearrangement joins TRBV6-5 to TRBJ2-1, with D perhaps matching TRBD1 (5 bases). V was clipped by 4 bases and J by 8 bases, with 12 bases between them. Germline CDR1 is MNHEY and CDR2 is SVGAGI. This CDR3 is 13 amino acids long. The CDR3: CASSSAGFDEQFF. As DNA, the CDR3 is TGTGCCAGCAGTTCGGCAGGGTTCGATGAGCAGTTCTTC.

The gene calls are TRBV28 and TRBJ1-5, with D tentatively TRBD1 (5 bases). V lost 7 bases and J 4 bases, leaving 17 bases between the germline ends. Germline values: CDR1 MDHEN, CDR2 SYDVKM. This CDR3 contains 15 residues. This CDR3 is CASTTRQRINQPQHF. As DNA, the CDR3 is TGTGCCAGCACCACCCGACAGCGAATAAATCAGCCCCAGCATTTT.

Worth noting for this clone: Other DNA sequences in the same sample also yield this CDR3. The chain joins TRBV28 to TRBJ1-5; 7 bases agree with TRBD1. The CDR3 loop spans 13 amino acids. The V and J ends lost 4 bases and 4 bases, in that order; junction bases with no gene match: 1. The V gene's germline CDR1 is MDHEN and CDR2 SYDVKM. The chain's CDR3 is CASSWGQNQPQHF. The DNA of the CDR3 is TGTGCCAGCAGTTGGGGACAGAATCAGCCCCAGCATTTT.

The J gene is TRBJ2-1, the V gene TRBV6-1; 9 positions match TRBD1. Germline V gives CDR1 MNHNS, CDR2 SASEGT. The CDR3 extends over 13 amino acids. Trimming at V came to 5 bases and at J to 8 bases, leaving 4 bases not matched to a gene. The CDR3 spells CASSLRTGDEQFF. CDR3 nucleotides: TGTGCCAGCAGTCTCCGGACAGGGGATGAGCAGTTCTTC.

Only a few counts were recorded for this clone. Other nucleotide sequences in the sample specify the same CDR3. The gene calls are TRBV7-8 and TRBJ1-5; D perhaps matches TRBD1 (6 bases). The CDR3 loop spans 14 amino acids. V shed 0 bases and J shed 4 bases, with 7 bases lying between them. CDR1 SGHVS and CDR2 FQNEAQ come from the germline V gene. CDR3: CASSLAGGNQPQHF. The DNA of the CDR3 is TGTGCCAGCAGCTTAGCAGGGGGAAATCAGCCCCAGCATTTT.

The rearrangement joins TRBV6-5 to TRBJ2-5, with 9 bases fitting TRBD1. This CDR3 is built from 13 residues. Germline V gene sequence: CDR1 MNHEY, CDR2 SVGAGI. V lost 4 bases to trimming and J lost 8 bases; unmatched junction nucleotides: 5. The CDR3 DNA reads TGTGCCAGCAGTTTAAACAGGGGGCGCACCCAGTACTTC. Protein product: CASSLNRGRTQYF.

Turning to this clone: Mismatch with germline at one junction end may stem from a read error. This sequence joins TRBV7-8 and TRBJ2-3; 9 bases line up with TRBD1. The CDR3 is 16 residues long. Germline lookup yields CDR1 SGHVS and CDR2 FQNEAQ. The CDR3 nucleotides read TGTGTCAGCAGCTTAGGGGGACAGGGTGTCACAGATACGCAGTATTTT. Its protein product is CVSSLGGQGVTDTQYF.

The chain employs TRBV15 and TRBJ2-4; the D is unclear. The CDR3 is 13 residues long. V was shortened by 2 bases and J by 5 bases, with 7 bases between the two germline ends. Germline V lookup: CDR1 LNHNV, CDR2 YYDKDF (reference sequence). As DNA, the CDR3 is TGTGCCACCAGCAGACTACCCCAAAACATTCAGTACTTC. This sequence encodes CATSRLPQNIQYF.